The 25 T cell receptor beta chains below come from one sample, sequenced in a study of OX40 agonist ivuxolimab in advanced cancers. TCRdb's copy holds only in-frame clones and misses some; the assay was immunoSEQ multiplex PCR. The sample shows roughly 120,000 clones, about 90% of them seen only once. This sample comprised CD4+ or CD8+ T cells sorted from blood, obtained in a trial of the OX40 agonist ivuxolimab. The receptors originated from an adult with an advanced solid tumor such as melanoma, head and neck, liver or kidney cancer.

The chain has TRBV19 and TRBJ1-4, with 7 bases lining up with TRBD1. Germline values: CDR1 LNHDA, CDR2 SQIVND (reference sequence). The CDR3 extends over 14 amino acids. The ends lost 4 bases at V and 5 bases at J; junction bases unmatched: 4. Written as DNA, the CDR3 is TGTGCCAGTAGTAAGGGACAGATGAATGAAAAACTGTTTTTT. This encodes CASSKGQMNEKLFF. Drawing the rest from reference TRBV19 and TRBJ1-4, the complete variable domain is DGGITQSPKYLFRKEGQNVTLSCEQNLNHDAMYWYRQDPGQGLRLIYYSQIVNDFQKGDIAEGYSVSREKKESFPLTVTSAQKNPTAFYLCASSKGQMNEKLFFGSGTQLSVL.

The chain uses TRBV5-6 and TRBJ1-1, with 8 bases aligning to TRBD1. There are 14 residues in the CDR3. Germline lookup yields CDR1 SGHDT and CDR2 YYEEEE. With V trimmed by 5 bases and J by 4 bases, 7 bases remained unmatched. This CDR3 reads CASRGRQGFTEAFF. CDR3 sequence (DNA): TGTGCCAGCAGGGGCCGACAGGGGTTCACTGAAGCTTTCTTT.

This sequence joins TRBV7-9 and TRBJ2-7; D gene uncertain. The V end was cut by 2 bases, the J end by 2 bases, with 10 bases between. This CDR3 has 14 residues. Germline V gene lookup returns CDR1 SEHNR and CDR2 FQNEAQ (reference sequence). CDR3 protein: CASSLFGRAYEQYF. The CDR3, as DNA: TGTGCCAGCAGCTTATTTGGTCGCGCCTACGAGCAGTACTTC.

This chain joins TRBV27 and TRBJ2-7, with D hard to call. Germline V CDR1 and CDR2: MNHEY, SMNVEV (reference sequence). The CDR3 sequence is 13 residues long. The V and J ends lost 0 bases and 4 bases respectively, with 7 bases between them. CDR3: CASSLSHKYEQYF. CDR3 coding DNA: TGTGCCAGCAGTTTATCGCACAAGTACGAGCAGTACTTC.

The chain is built from TRBV7-2 and TRBJ1-2, with a tentative D call TRBD1 (6 bases). The CDR3 runs to 19 residues. Germline CDR1 SGHTA, CDR2 FQGNSA. Trimming took off 6 bases at V and 8 bases at J, with 34 bases between the two ends. CDR3 protein: CASRSSESPWTAALRGYTF. The CDR3 region has the DNA TGTGCCAGCAGATCTTCCGAAAGCCCTTGGACAGCCGCCCTTCGGGGCTACACCTTC.

The V and J genes are TRBV7-2 and TRBJ2-5; either TRBD1 or TRBD2 may supply D (5 bases each). The CDR3 length is 14 residues. CDR1 SGHTA and CDR2 FQGNSA come from the germline V gene. Trimming shortened V by 5 bases and J by 7 bases, and 17 bases separated the two germline ends. The CDR3 is CASSRTDGGGTQYF. As DNA, the CDR3 is TGTGCCAGCAGCCGGACGGACGGTGGGGGGACCCAGTACTTC.

V usage is TRBV25-1 and J usage is TRBJ1-1, with D possibly TRBD1 on 5 matching bases. The CDR3 extends over 14 amino acids. The V end lost 6 bases, the J end lost 3 bases, and 14 bases lay between the germline ends. Per the germline V gene, CDR1 is MGHDK and CDR2 is SYGVNS. The CDR3 nucleotides are TGTGCCAGCAGCCGCCCAGGGTCGGACACTGAAGCTTTCTTT. It specifies CASSRPGSDTEAFF.

The chain couples TRBV7-9 to TRBJ2-3, with 9 bases lining up with TRBD2. J gave up 4 bases and V 11 bases, and 10 bases lay outside the gene matches. The CDR3 runs to 14 residues. CDR1 is SEHNR, CDR2 FQNEAQ, per germline (reference sequence). The CDR3 DNA reads as TGTGCCGCAGTGGTAGCGGGAGTGCCAGATACGCAGTATTTT. It is translated as CAAVVAGVPDTQYF.

The V and J genes are TRBV30 and TRBJ2-2; TRBD2 matches 9 bases. Trimming at V came to 4 bases and at J to 5 bases, leaving 8 bases not matched to a gene. The CDR3 covers 15 residues. CDR1 and CDR2 (germline): GTSNPN, SVGIG (reference sequence). In DNA form, the CDR3 reads TGTGCCTGGACCGTCGGTCTAGCGGGAACCGGGGAGCTGTTTTTT. Its protein is CAWTVGLAGTGELFF.

The chain links TRBV9 to TRBJ2-1; 10 bases agree with TRBD2. CDR1 and CDR2 (germline): SGDLS, YYNGEE. The CDR3 sequence is 16 residues long. The trim removed 0 bases at V and 3 bases at J, leaving 3 bases unmatched. CDR3 region: CASSVALAGIYNEQFF. Here the CDR3 DNA reads TGTGCCAGCAGCGTAGCACTAGCGGGGATCTACAATGAGCAGTTCTTC. The variable domain in full, completed from reference TRBV9 and TRBJ2-1, reads DSGVTQTPKHLITATGQRVTLRCSPRSGDLSVYWYQQSLDQGLQFLIQYYNGEERAKGNILERFSAQQFPDLHSELNLSSLELGDSALYFCASSVALAGIYNEQFFGPGTRLTVL.

Only a few counts were recorded for this clone. The gene calls are TRBV28 and TRBJ1-2; the D gene is possibly TRBD1 (5 bases). Germline V CDR1 and CDR2: MDHEN, SYDVKM. This CDR3 is built from 11 residues. V lost 8 bases, J lost 4 bases, and 8 bases lay in between. CDR3 DNA sequence: TGTGCCAGCGGGACCTCCTATGGCTACACCTTC. Its protein product is CASGTSYGYTF.

The chain employs TRBV7-9 and TRBJ2-5; D gene unclear. CDR3 length equals 15 residues. Germline CDR1 reads SEHNR; CDR2 reads FQNEAQ (reference sequence). V dropped 4 bases and J dropped 8 bases, with 20 bases sitting between them. Here the CDR3 reads CASSSKADKKRTQYF. The CDR3 nucleotides read TGTGCCAGCAGCTCCAAGGCCGACAAAAAGCGCACCCAGTACTTC.

This clone came up a few times. The chain employs TRBV5-6 and TRBJ1-4, with unresolved D. CDR1 is SGHDT, CDR2 YYEEEE, per germline. The CDR3 is 15 amino acids. Trimming shortened V by 1 base and J by 7 bases, and 14 bases separated the two germline ends. The CDR3 spells CASSLWGLFGEKLFF. The CDR3 bases are TGTGCCAGCAGCTTGTGGGGTCTCTTCGGTGAAAAACTGTTTTTT.

The rearrangement joins TRBV18 to TRBJ2-1; tentative D call: TRBD2 (6 bases). V lost 8 bases to trimming and J lost 9 bases, with 17 bases between them. Germline lookup yields CDR1 KGHSH and CDR2 LQKENI. This CDR3 contains 13 residues. The CDR3 sequence is CASARVEEGEQFF. Here the CDR3 DNA reads TGTGCCAGCGCGAGAGTAGAGGAGGGTGAGCAGTTCTTC.

The chain couples TRBV7-3 to TRBJ2-2, with 8 bases lining up with TRBD1. The ends lost 5 bases at V and 4 bases at J; junction bases unmatched: 6. CDR1 and CDR2 from the germline V gene are SGHTA and FQGTGA. The CDR3 runs 15 residues. The DNA of the CDR3 is TGTGCCAGCAGCCCAGACAGGGGAGGCACCGGGGAGCTGTTTTTT. Protein product: CASSPDRGGTGELFF.

The chain couples TRBV7-3 to TRBJ2-5, with D possibly matching TRBD1 (6 bases). This CDR3 has 13 amino acids. V shed 5 bases and J shed 5 bases, with 12 bases lying between them. In germline, CDR1 is SGHTA, CDR2 FQGTGA. CDR3 DNA sequence: TGTGCCAGCAGCCGATCAAGGGGGGAGACCCAGTACTTC. Residues: CASSRSRGETQYF.

The rearrangement links TRBV7-9 to TRBJ1-1, with a possible D match to TRBD1 (6 bases). In germline, CDR1 is SEHNR, CDR2 FQNEAQ (reference sequence). Trimming pared 6 bases from V and 0 bases from J, leaving 11 bases between. The CDR3 loop spans 14 amino acids. The CDR3 DNA sequence: TGTGCCAGCAGTGTGACAGGACTGAACACTGAAGCTTTCTTT. This codes for CASSVTGLNTEAFF.

CDR3 sequence: CASSSWSGSYEQYF. The CDR3 DNA sequence: TGTGCCAGCAGCTCCTGGTCTGGCTCCTACGAGCAGTACTTC. The chain is built from TRBV7-9 and TRBJ2-7; the D is unclear. Trimming shortened V by 4 bases and J by 0 bases, and 10 bases separated the two germline ends. The germline V gene encodes CDR1 SEHNR and CDR2 FQNEAQ (reference sequence). This CDR3 comprises 14 residues.

This sequence joins TRBV4-3 and TRBJ1-5, with D possibly TRBD1 on 6 matching bases. Germline lookup yields CDR1 LGHNA and CDR2 YSLEER. Deletions cut 0 bases from V and 2 bases from J, with 11 bases between. The CDR3 is made up of 16 amino acids. The CDR3 DNA reads TGCGCCAGCAGCCAAGAACGACAGGTCGGCAATCAGCCCCAGCATTTT. Translated: CASSQERQVGNQPQHF.

The DNA of the CDR3 is TGTGCCAGCAGCGTGGGTCTAGCGGAGGGCACCGGGGAGCTGTTTTTT. Translated, it gives CASSVGLAEGTGELFF. The chain links TRBV9 to TRBJ2-2; 7 nucleotides align to TRBD2. The V and J ends lost 2 bases and 4 bases, in that order; junction bases with no gene match: 8. Looked up from germline, CDR1 is SGDLS and CDR2 is YYNGEE. The CDR3 spans 16 residues.

This chain joins TRBV7-3 and TRBJ1-2, with D unresolved. The V end was cut by 2 bases, the J end by 7 bases, with 14 bases between. Germline values: CDR1 SGHTA, CDR2 FQGTGA. The CDR3 extends over 14 amino acids. The CDR3 bases are TGTGCCAGCAGCTTACAAGGACCTTCGAGTGGCTACACCTTC. Protein: CASSLQGPSSGYTF. The full variable domain, with the rest looked up from reference TRBV7-3 and TRBJ1-2, is GAGVSQTPSNKVTEKGKYVELRCDPISGHTALYWYRQSLGQGPEFLIYFQGTGAADDSGLPNDRFFAVRPEGSVSTLKIQRTERGDSAVYLCASSLQGPSSGYTFGSGTRLTVV.

This chain uses TRBV4-2 with TRBJ2-5, with a weak D call TRBD2 (6 bases). CDR3 length: 15 residues. The V end was cut by 0 bases, the J end by 3 bases, with 11 bases between. In germline, CDR1 is LGHNA, CDR2 YNFKEQ. The CDR3 sequence: CASSQDGGSEETQYF. As DNA, the CDR3 is TGTGCCAGCAGCCAAGACGGGGGTTCGGAAGAGACCCAGTACTTC.

This rearrangement joins TRBV30 to TRBJ2-2; a weak D match, TRBD1 (5 bases). Germline CDR1 reads GTSNPN; CDR2 reads SVGIG (reference sequence). CDR3 size: 12 residues. V lost 5 bases to trimming and J lost 4 bases, with 8 bases between them. The CDR3 spells CAWRQRTGELFF. In nucleotides, the CDR3 is TGTGCCTGGCGACAGCGCACCGGGGAGCTGTTTTTT.

The rearrangement joins TRBV19 to TRBJ1-4, with D possibly being TRBD1 (5 bases). Germline assignment: CDR1 LNHDA and CDR2 SQIVND (reference sequence). V was cut by 4 bases and J by 8 bases, with 14 bases left in between. CDR3 length equals 14 residues. In nucleotides, the CDR3 is TGTGCCAGTAGTAATTACGAGGGGCTGGAAAAACTGTTTTTT. This gives the protein CASSNYEGLEKLFF.

The chain recombines TRBV30 with TRBJ1-1, with 10 nucleotides matching TRBD1. The V and J ends lost 2 bases and 4 bases, in that order; junction bases with no gene match: 4. The V gene's germline CDR1 is GTSNPN and CDR2 SVGIG (reference sequence). The CDR3 has 14 residues. The CDR3 protein is CAWSRTGGGTEAFF. The CDR3 DNA follows: TGTGCCTGGAGTAGGACAGGGGGAGGCACTGAAGCTTTCTTT.